The sequence of this TCR beta chain was determined in a study of chronic HIV infection and antiretroviral therapy. Trimming stripped 3 bases from V and 4 bases from J, with 6 bases between. The length of the CDR3 is 11 residues. Germline-derived CDR1 and CDR2 are SQVTM and ANQGSEA. MiXCR was run by TCRdb on the 5' RACE reads, yielding one entry per CDR3 protein. This sample has 40,000 to 50,000 distinct CDR3 sequences, with 15% to 20% found just once. The sequenced sample was peripheral blood. This chain joins TRBV29-1 and TRBJ1-2; D unresolved. The receptor was isolated from an adult who had HIV and had not received antiretroviral therapy, or was an uninfected healthy control (not recorded which). CDR3: CSVESVYGYTF. Written as DNA, the CDR3 is TGCAGCGTTGAGTCTGTCTATGGCTACACCTTC.